These T cell receptor beta chains were read from a single sample in a study of control samples from healthy donors and cancer patients. The data were produced by immunoSEQ multiplex PCR, yet TCRdb's version contains in-frame clones alone and is incomplete. The top ten hold about 1.4% of the sample, which has around 170,000 clones, about 90% seen once. Material for sequencing was blood. These receptors all come from a woman in her fifties or sixties in good health. CDR3s include the opening cysteine and the closing phenylalanine or tryptophan. Each record gives: clone size, J gene, CDR3 length, V gene, D gene, CDR3 DNA, CDR3 protein. D genes are given only for firm matches. Clone size is shown for a subset of rows, as once, few, many or a class of expanded clone.

>few|TRBJ2-7|15|TRBV15|NA
TGTGCCACCAGCAGAGGGGGTATTAGCTCCTACGAGCAGTACTTC
CATSRGGISSYEQYF
>NA|TRBJ1-2|13|TRBV28|NA
TGTGCCAGCAGTTTATTAGACAGCTATGGCTACACCTTC
CASSLLDSYGYTF
>NA|TRBJ2-3|15|TRBV7-8|TRBD2
TGTGCCAGCAGTCTAGCGGGAGGGCCGGGAGATACGCAGTATTTT
CASSLAGGPGDTQYF
>NA|TRBJ2-2|14|TRBV7-3|NA
TGTGCCAGCAGCTTAGGTACAGACACCGGGGAGCTGTTTTTT
CASSLGTDTGELFF
>NA|TRBJ2-7|16|TRBV5-4|TRBD2
TGTGCCAGCAGCAAGGAACCGACTAGCGGCTCCTACGAGCAGTACTTC
CASSKEPTSGSYEQYF
>NA|TRBJ1-2|13|TRBV7-6|NA
TGTGCCAGCAGCTTAACGGGGTTCCATGGCTACACCTTC
CASSLTGFHGYTF
>NA|TRBJ1-2|14|TRBV7-8|NA
TGTGCCAGCAGCTTAGATGGGTTATCCTATGGCTACACCTTC
CASSLDGLSYGYTF
>NA|TRBJ2-7|15|TRBV28|NA
TGTGCCAGCAGGGGAGCTGGAGTCCGCCGGGACGAGCAGTACTTC
CASRGAGVRRDEQYF
>NA|TRBJ2-1|16|TRBV6-4|TRBD2
TGTGCCAGCAGGACTACTAGCGGGAGTCCGAGTAATGAGCAGTTCTTC
CASRTTSGSPSNEQFF
>NA|TRBJ2-3|17|TRBV5-1|NA
TGCGCCAGCAGCCTGGGTGGTGGCGCGGGGGCCACAGATACGCAGTATTTT
CASSLGGGAGATDTQYF
>NA|TRBJ1-2|17|TRBV14|NA
TGTGCCAGCAGCCAAAATTTTGTTATTGGGGGCCTCTATGGCTACACCTTC
CASSQNFVIGGLYGYTF
>once|TRBJ2-1|21|TRBV2|TRBD2
TGTGCCAGCAGCGAGTCGAGACTAGCGGGGGTGGGTGGTTGGTCCTACAATGAGCAGTTCTTC
CASSESRLAGVGGWSYNEQFF
>NA|TRBJ2-2|16|TRBV5-4|NA
TGTGCCAGCAGCGCGTCACGGGGCTCGAACACCGGGGAGCTGTTTTTT
CASSASRGSNTGELFF
>NA|TRBJ2-3|13|TRBV14|NA
TGTGCCAGCAGCCAATATTTGGCAGATACGCAGTATTTT
CASSQYLADTQYF
>NA|TRBJ1-1|16|TRBV6-5|TRBD1
TGTGCCAGCAGTTACGCTCTACCGGGACAGGGTGGTGAAGCTTTCTTT
CASSYALPGQGGEAFF
>NA|TRBJ2-7|15|TRBV10-3|TRBD1
TGTGCCATCAGTTCCCTGGACAGGGACTCCTACGAGCAGTACTTC
CAISSLDRDSYEQYF
>NA|TRBJ1-4|14|TRBV6-5|NA
TGTGCCAGCAGTTATATGAGGGTGAATGAAAAACTGTTTTTT
CASSYMRVNEKLFF
>NA|TRBJ2-5|15|TRBV5-1|NA
TGCGCCAGCAGCGGGGGCCTGGGGCCTCAAGAGACCCAGTACTTC
CASSGGLGPQETQYF
>NA|TRBJ2-2|15|TRBV7-8|NA
TGTGCCAGCAGCTTAGGACAGGTCAGGAGCGGGGAGCTGTTTTTT
CASSLGQVRSGELFF
>NA|TRBJ2-3|13|TRBV5-6|NA
TGTGCCAGCAGCTTGGTTCAGGTGGATACGCAGTATTTT
CASSLVQVDTQYF
>NA|TRBJ2-7|16|TRBV28|TRBD1
TGTGCCAGCAGTTTATGGGGCTTCGACAGGGGTGCCGAGCAGTACTTC
CASSLWGFDRGAEQYF
>NA|TRBJ2-7|15|TRBV11-1|TRBD2
TGTGCCAGCAGCGTGGAGGGGACTAGCTCACTCGAGCAGTACTTC
CASSVEGTSSLEQYF
>NA|TRBJ1-1|15|TRBV30|NA
TGTGCCTGGAGCGGTTACCGGGTTCAGAACACTGAAGCTTTCTTT
CAWSGYRVQNTEAFF
>NA|TRBJ1-1|14|TRBV6-5|TRBD1
TGTGCCAGCAGGACAGGGGGCAGGGACACTGAAGCTTTCTTT
CASRTGGRDTEAFF
>few|TRBJ1-5|14|TRBV6-5|NA
TGTGCCAGCAGTTGGTCAGGTCCCAATGGGCCCCAGCATTTT
CASSWSGPNGPQHF
>NA|TRBJ1-2|11|TRBV2|NA
TGTGCCAGCCAAGGGGGGTATGGCTACACCTTC
CASQGGYGYTF
>NA|TRBJ1-1|16|TRBV27|NA
TGTGCCAGCAGTCCGCGACAAGGGGCCCTGAACACTGAAGCTTTCTTT
CASSPRQGALNTEAFF
>NA|TRBJ2-3|13|TRBV5-8|NA
TGTGCCAGCAGCTTCCCGGGCATAGATACGCAGTATTTT
CASSFPGIDTQYF
>NA|TRBJ1-3|14|TRBV27|NA
TGTGCCAGCAGAAGAACTCTCTCTGGAAACACCATATATTTT
CASRRTLSGNTIYF
>NA|TRBJ2-7|15|TRBV5-1|TRBD1
TGCGCCAGCAGCTTGGCCATGGACAGGGCTCCCGAGCAGTACTTC
CASSLAMDRAPEQYF
>once|TRBJ2-1|14|TRBV24-1|TRBD2
TGTGCCACCAGTGACGAGGGACTAGCGGGGGAGCAGTTCTTC
CATSDEGLAGEQFF
>NA|TRBJ1-4|15|TRBV24-1|NA
TGTGCCACCAGTGTCCTACTAGCAACTAATGAAAAACTGTTTTTT
CATSVLLATNEKLFF